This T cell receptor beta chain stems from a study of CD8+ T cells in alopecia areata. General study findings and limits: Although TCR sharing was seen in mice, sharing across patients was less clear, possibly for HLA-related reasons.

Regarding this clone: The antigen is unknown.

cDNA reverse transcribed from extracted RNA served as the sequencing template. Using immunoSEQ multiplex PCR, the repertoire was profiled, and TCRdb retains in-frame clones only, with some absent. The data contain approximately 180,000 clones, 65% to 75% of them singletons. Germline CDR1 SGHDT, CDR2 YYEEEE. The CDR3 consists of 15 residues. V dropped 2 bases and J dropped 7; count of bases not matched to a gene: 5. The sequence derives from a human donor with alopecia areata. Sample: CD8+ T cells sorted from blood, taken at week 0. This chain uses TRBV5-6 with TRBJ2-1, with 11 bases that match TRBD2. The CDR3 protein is CASSFTSGGGNEQFF. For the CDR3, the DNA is TGTGCCAGCAGCTTTACTAGCGGGGGCGGGAATGAGCAGTTCTTC.